One sample yielded the 25 T cell receptor beta chains listed below, sequenced in a study of control samples from healthy donors and cancer patients (dated by TCRdb to the early 2020s). Library preparation used the immunoSEQ multiplex PCR assay. TCRdb took this table from immuneACCESS and kept in-frame rearrangements with V and J called. Such tables lack part of the clones; where checked against another copy, unresolved V genes explain under half of the gap, and the rest is unexplained. The sample table records 85,000 to 100,000 clones; over 85% of these occur just once. The ten top clones hold more than 7% of the sample. The sequencing sample was made of blood. The receptors were sampled from a man younger than 30 in good health.

This clone was picked up a small number of times. The chain is built from TRBV7-6 and TRBJ1-2; D uncertain. V lost 1 base and J 2 bases, leaving 11 bases between the germline ends. In germline, CDR1 is SGHVS, CDR2 FNYEAQ. The CDR3 is 15 amino acids. The CDR3 coding sequence is TGTGCCAGCAGCTTAGAGGAGACGGCCAACTATGGCTACACCTTC. It codes for CASSLEETANYGYTF.

The chain employs TRBV6-2 or TRBV6-3 and TRBJ2-3; D is perhaps TRBD1 (5 bases). Germline V gene data show CDR1 as MNHEY and CDR2 as SVGEGT. The CDR3 spans 14 residues. Trimming took 8 bases from V and 1 from J, leaving 13 bases between them. The CDR3, as DNA: TGTGCCAGCGGCCCGCTGACAGGCACAGATACGCAGTATTTT. As protein: CASGPLTGTDTQYF.

This chain joins TRBV4-3 and TRBJ1-1; perhaps TRBD1 as D (5 bases). Per the germline V gene, CDR1 is LGHNA and CDR2 is YSLEER. Trimming left V 3 bases short and J 3 bases short, with 17 bases between. The CDR3 extends over 16 amino acids. CDR3 nucleotide sequence: TGCGCCAGCAGCCACTCTCGTGGCAGGGACGACACTGAAGCTTTCTTT. This encodes CASSHSRGRDDTEAFF.

The V gene is TRBV11-2, the J gene TRBJ2-3; 11 positions agree with TRBD2. The V segment lost 0 bases and the J segment 6 bases; nucleotides outside the gene matches: 5. Germline V lookup: CDR1 SGHAT, CDR2 FQNNGV. The CDR3 is 16 amino acids. CDR3: CASSLDPSGGRDTQYF. Here the CDR3 DNA reads TGTGCCAGCAGCTTAGATCCTAGCGGGGGGCGGGATACGCAGTATTTT.

The V call is TRBV18, the J call TRBJ1-6; D is undetermined. Germline V gene sequence: CDR1 KGHSH, CDR2 LQKENI. V lost 6 bases, J lost 5 bases, and 11 bases lay in between. CDR3 length: 14 amino acids. The CDR3 DNA reads as TGTGCCAGCTCGGCAAGGACGGATAATTCACCCCTCCACTTT. Translation: CASSARTDNSPLHF. The entire variable domain, with the rest obtained from reference TRBV18 and TRBJ1-6, is as follows: NAGVMQNPRHLVRRRGQEARLRCSPMKGHSHVYWYRQLPEEGLKFMVYLQKENIIDESGMPKERFSAEFPKEGPSILRIQQVVRGDSAAYFCASSARTDNSPLHFGNGTRLTVT.

The chain joins TRBV6-5 to TRBJ2-5; 8 positions agree with TRBD2. With 5 bases clipped from V and 4 bases from J, the junction kept 6 bases outside the gene matches. There are 14 residues in the CDR3. CDR1 and CDR2 from the germline V gene are MNHEY and SVGAGI. CDR3 protein: CASSNWTSRETQYF. CDR3 coding DNA: TGTGCCAGCAGTAACTGGACTAGCCGAGAGACCCAGTACTTC.

This chain joins TRBV28 and TRBJ1-2, with a possible D match to TRBD1 (5 bases). With 4 bases removed from V and 4 bases from J, the gap between germline ends came to 10 bases. The CDR3 loop spans 13 amino acids. Germline V gives CDR1 MDHEN, CDR2 SYDVKM. The CDR3, as DNA: TGTGCCAGCAGTTCAGGGTTCGCCTATGGCTACACCTTC. This codes for CASSSGFAYGYTF.

The gene calls are TRBV15 and TRBJ2-3; possible D gene TRBD1, 5 bases. Deletions cut 1 base from V and 4 bases from J, with 12 bases between. This CDR3 is 15 amino acids long. Germline CDR1 reads LNHNV; CDR2 reads YYDKDF (reference sequence). CDR3 amino acids: CATSRVIGDSDTQYF. DNA of the CDR3: TGTGCCACCAGCAGAGTCATAGGGGATTCAGATACGCAGTATTTT.

The chain carries TRBV2 and TRBJ1-3; D unclear. V was clipped by 3 bases and J by 0 bases, with 9 bases between them. The CDR3 runs 15 residues. Germline V gives CDR1 SNHLY, CDR2 FYNNEI. CDR3 DNA sequence: TGTGCCAGCAGTGAGGACCGGTACTCTGGAAACACCATATATTTT. The encoded protein is CASSEDRYSGNTIYF.

This chain joins TRBV5-1 and TRBJ1-4; the match to TRBD1 covers 7 bases. Germline CDR1 reads SGHRS; CDR2 reads YFSETQ. V lost 0 bases and J lost 8; bases outside the gene matches: 7. The CDR3 is 15 amino acids. The CDR3 here is CASSLAGTDREKLFF. CDR3 in DNA: TGCGCCAGCAGCTTGGCCGGGACAGATCGAGAAAAACTGTTTTTT. Full variable domain (missing parts from reference TRBV5-1 and TRBJ1-4): KAGVTQTPRYLIKTRGQQVTLSCSPISGHRSVSWYQQTPGQGLQFLFEYFSETQRNKGNFPGRFSGRQFSNSRSEMNVSTLELGDSALYLCASSLAGTDREKLFFGSGTQLSVL.

The genes are TRBV2 and TRBJ2-7, with a possible D match to TRBD1 (6 bases). The CDR3 loop spans 18 amino acids. Germline assignment: CDR1 SNHLY and CDR2 FYNNEI. Trimming pared 3 bases from V and 3 bases from J, leaving 24 bases between. CDR3 loop: CASSELKSPRGIFYEQYF. CDR3 sequence (DNA): TGTGCCAGCAGTGAGCTTAAGTCTCCCAGGGGAATCTTCTACGAGCAGTACTTC.

V is TRBV20-1 and J is TRBJ2-5; D remains ambiguous. Germline assignment: CDR1 DFQATT and CDR2 SNEGSKA (reference sequence). This CDR3 region has 13 residues. V lost 3 bases and J 1 base, leaving 9 bases between the germline ends. The CDR3 DNA sequence: TGCAGTGCTAGTCGGCACGGCCAAGAGACCCAGTACTTC. Its translation is CSASRHGQETQYF.

V usage is TRBV7-6 and J usage is TRBJ1-1, with TRBD1 identical over 7 bases. Germline values: CDR1 SGHVS, CDR2 FNYEAQ. Unmatched junction bases numbered 4, after V lost 2 bases and J lost 1 base. CDR3 size: 15 residues. The CDR3 spells CASSLMTGTNTEAFF. The CDR3 coding sequence is TGTGCCAGCAGCTTAATGACAGGGACGAACACTGAAGCTTTCTTT.

V and J are TRBV5-8 and TRBJ2-7; the D gene could be TRBD1 or TRBD2 (5 bases each). Germline values: CDR1 SGHTS, CDR2 YDEGEE. Trimming removed 4 bases from V and 6 bases from J, with 17 bases in between. The CDR3 totals 14 residues. This CDR3 reads CASSLGDPGFEQYF. DNA of the CDR3: TGTGCCAGCAGCCTCGGGGACCCAGGGTTCGAGCAGTACTTC.

The V and J genes are TRBV10-1 and TRBJ1-5; D ambiguous. CDR1 and CDR2 (germline): WNHNN, SYGVQD (reference sequence). With 3 bases removed from V and 2 bases from J, the gap between germline ends came to 2 bases. The CDR3 consists of 12 residues. This CDR3 reads CASSDGNQPQHF. The CDR3 DNA sequence: TGCGCCAGCAGTGACGGCAATCAGCCCCAGCATTTT.

This chain connects TRBV27 to TRBJ2-7; a weak D match, TRBD2 (6 bases). Trimming stripped 5 bases from V and 2 bases from J, with 19 bases between. Germline CDR1 MNHEY, CDR2 SMNVEV (reference sequence). The CDR3 is 16 amino acids. The CDR3 reads CASSPNTLDYTYEQYF. The CDR3 DNA reads TGTGCCAGCAGTCCAAACACGTTGGACTATACCTACGAGCAGTACTTC.

The chain employs TRBV4-3 and TRBJ1-1, with D possibly matching TRBD1 (5 bases). This CDR3 region has 15 residues. Germline V gives CDR1 LGHNA, CDR2 YSLEER. With 1 base removed from V and 4 bases from J, the gap between germline ends came to 13 bases. DNA of the CDR3: TGCGCCAGCAGCCAAGCCTACGGGGGGAGCACTGAAGCTTTCTTT. Translating it yields CASSQAYGGSTEAFF.

The J gene is TRBJ2-3, the V gene TRBV20-1; D gene unclear. The CDR3 loop spans 12 amino acids. The germline CDR1 and CDR2 sequences are DFQATT and SNEGSKA (reference sequence). V lost 3 bases, J lost 5 bases, and 9 bases lay in between. CDR3 in amino acids: CSASLFRDTQYF. The CDR3 DNA sequence: TGCAGTGCTAGTCTCTTCCGAGATACGCAGTATTTT.

This clone was seen at least ten times. V is TRBV5-6 and J is TRBJ1-2; D is unclear. The V end was cut by 0 bases, the J end by 7 bases, with 13 bases between. Germline V CDR1 and CDR2: SGHDT, YYEEEE. CDR3 length: 14 amino acids. The CDR3 spells CASSLGPAAGGYTF. DNA of the CDR3: TGTGCCAGCAGCTTGGGGCCGGCAGCCGGTGGCTACACCTTC.

The chain links TRBV5-1 to TRBJ2-5, with 7 bases aligning to TRBD1. Germline CDR1 reads SGHRS; CDR2 reads YFSETQ. This CDR3 comprises 14 residues. Trimming took 4 bases from V and 2 from J; bases not matched to a gene: 5. The CDR3: CASSRQGRQETQYF. The CDR3 nucleotides are TGCGCCAGCAGCCGACAGGGTCGGCAAGAGACCCAGTACTTC. The full variable domain, rest sourced from reference TRBV5-1 and TRBJ2-5, is KAGVTQTPRYLIKTRGQQVTLSCSPISGHRSVSWYQQTPGQGLQFLFEYFSETQRNKGNFPGRFSGRQFSNSRSEMNVSTLELGDSALYLCASSRQGRQETQYFGPGTRLLVL.

This clone was counted a single time. This rearrangement joins TRBV27 to TRBJ1-1, with D unresolved. V lost 4 bases and J 0 bases, leaving 6 bases between the germline ends. The CDR3 totals 13 residues. The germline gives CDR1 MNHEY, CDR2 SMNVEV (reference sequence). This CDR3 is CASSSTVNTEAFF. The CDR3 nucleotides are TGTGCCAGCAGTTCGACGGTGAACACTGAAGCTTTCTTT.

The rearrangement uses TRBV24-1 and TRBJ2-3; D is possibly TRBD1 or TRBD2 (5 bases each). Germline-derived CDR1 and CDR2 are KGHDR and SFDVKD. This CDR3 has 15 residues. V was cut by 5 bases and J by 1 base, with 12 bases left in between. CDR3 sequence reads: CATSAKGTRTDTQYF. The CDR3 nucleotides are TGTGCCACCAGTGCCAAAGGGACCCGCACAGATACGCAGTATTTT.

The rearrangement uses TRBV2 and TRBJ2-7; D perhaps matches TRBD1 (6 bases). Per germline, CDR1 SNHLY and CDR2 FYNNEI. The V gene lost 4 bases and the J gene lost 5 bases, with 15 bases spanning the gap. This CDR3 comprises 14 residues. CDR3 DNA sequence: TGTGCCAGCAGTGTGGGCAGGGGACGAGACGAGCAGTACTTC. The encoded protein is CASSVGRGRDEQYF.

This rearrangement joins TRBV27 to TRBJ1-5; TRBD1 aligns across 7 bases. With 5 bases clipped from V and 6 bases from J, the junction kept 7 bases outside the gene matches. Germline V gene sequence: CDR1 MNHEY, CDR2 SMNVEV (reference sequence). This CDR3 spans 14 amino acids. For the CDR3, the DNA is TGTGCCAGCAGTCTCAGGGGACAGAGTCAGCCCCAGCATTTT. This sequence encodes CASSLRGQSQPQHF.

V and J are TRBV3-1 (or the pseudogene TRBV3-2) and TRBJ1-2; D gene ambiguous. Between the trimmed V and J ends, which lost 4 bases and 5 bases, there was a span of 20 bases. CDR1 is LGHDT, CDR2 YNNKEL, per germline (reference sequence). The CDR3 length is 16 residues. The CDR3 reads CASSPTQLKTRYGYTF. The CDR3 DNA reads TGTGCCAGCAGCCCGACCCAATTAAAAACGAGATATGGCTACACCTTC.